This T cell receptor beta chain was sequenced in a study of T cell responses to AZD1222 COVID-19 vaccine. For the study at large: Investigators merged groups given second doses at roughly 4 or roughly 12 weeks. Overall study results and limits: Seropositive AZD1222 recipients at baseline numbered only 5 to 7. Spike-specific TCRs gained breadth and depth after people received two AZD1222 doses. The study sampled repertoires only after the peak T cell response.

This CDR3 has 15 residues. V trimming: 3 bases; J trimming: 2 bases; junction bases outside the gene matches: 4. As to this clone: Its specificity is unknown.

The protocol was immunoSEQ multiplex PCR, while the TCRdb copy is restricted to in-frame clones and leaves out a portion. This sample has tens of thousands of clones; 65% to 90% occur once, and the top ten carry around 20%. The input for sequencing was peripheral blood, taken on day 0 of AZD1222 vaccination. This clonotype originated in an adult in good health. V and J are TRBV23-1 and TRBJ2-7; 10 bases map to TRBD1. TRBV23-1 is an ORF; its function is uncertain. In nucleotides, the CDR3 is TGCGCCAGCAGTCAGACAGGGGGCTTCCCCTACGAGCAGTACGTC. Translating it yields CASSQTGGFPYEQYV.